These 8 T cell receptor beta chains were sequenced from one sample in a study of shared clonotypes between healthy human individuals. Sequencing was performed with immunoSEQ multiplex PCR; in TCRdb, only in-frame clones are kept and a portion is missing. This table has some 2,500,000 clones, around 92% appearing once. Material: naive CD4+ T cells from PBMCs. The subset here: CD45RA+ positively selected. These receptors were obtained from a man between 18 and 29 years old in good health. Some clones in this sample may be carry-over from other donors' samples.

This rearrangement joins TRBV7-2 to TRBJ1-1; TRBD1 matches 7 bases. Germline loops: CDR1 SGHTA, CDR2 FQGNSA. CDR3 size: 13 residues. Trimming cost V 6 bases and J 1 base; bases outside gene matches: 2. The chain's CDR3 is CASRRQGNTEAFF. The CDR3 DNA follows: TGTGCCAGCAGGCGACAGGGGAACACTGAAGCTTTCTTT. Full variable domain (missing parts from reference TRBV7-2 and TRBJ1-1): GAGVSQSPSNKVTEKGKDVELRCDPISGHTALYWYRQSLGQGLEFLIYFQGNSAPDKSGLPSDRFSAERTGGSVSTLTIQRTQQEDSAVYLCASRRQGNTEAFFGQGTRLTVV.

The chain recombines TRBV7-2 with TRBJ1-4, with a weak D call TRBD1 (6 bases). The CDR3 is made up of 16 amino acids. V lost 2 bases to trimming and J lost 3 bases, with 13 bases between them. CDR1 is SGHTA, CDR2 FQGNSA, per germline. CDR3 sequence (DNA): TGTGCCAGCAGCTTATTTCAGGGGCCAGCTAATGAAAAACTGTTTTTT. It is translated as CASSLFQGPANEKLFF.

About this clone itself: Other DNA sequences of this sample code for an identical CDR3. The rearrangement links TRBV9 to TRBJ1-3, with no clear D. Trimming left V 0 bases short and J 3 bases short, with 4 bases between. There are 13 residues in the CDR3. CDR1 and CDR2 from the germline V gene are SGDLS and YYNGEE. CDR3 residues: CASSVEGGNTIYF. CDR3 in DNA: TGTGCCAGCAGCGTAGAGGGTGGAAACACCATATATTTT.

This chain joins TRBV6-5 and TRBJ2-1; 9 nucleotides agree with TRBD2. Losses at the gene ends were 6 bases for V and 2 bases for J; bases not matched to a gene: 5. Germline assignment: CDR1 MNHEY and CDR2 SVGAGI. The CDR3 spans 15 residues. The CDR3 region has the DNA TGTGCCAGCAGCCGCGGGGGGGGAACCTACAATGAGCAGTTCTTC. Its protein is CASSRGGGTYNEQFF.

The J gene is TRBJ2-7, the V gene TRBV7-9; TRBD2 matches 8 bases. In germline, CDR1 is SEHNR, CDR2 FQNEAQ (reference sequence). This CDR3 is 16 amino acids long. Trimming at V came to 5 bases and at J to 1 base, leaving 10 bases not matched to a gene. DNA of the CDR3: TGTGCCAGCAGCGCCCTCATTAGCGGGAATTCCTACGAGCAGTACTTC. This gives the protein CASSALISGNSYEQYF.

The chain has TRBV5-4 and TRBJ2-3; tentative D call: TRBD2 (6 bases). Trimming cost V 1 base and J 0 bases, with 9 bases left between them. CDR1 and CDR2 from the germline V gene are SGHNT and YYREEE (reference sequence). CDR3 length equals 15 residues. The CDR3 bases are TGTGCCAGCAGCTTGAGGAGGGCTAGCACAGATACGCAGTATTTT. This gives the protein CASSLRRASTDTQYF.

The gene calls are TRBV5-4 and TRBJ2-2, with 9 bases lining up with TRBD1. CDR3 size: 15 residues. Germline lookup yields CDR1 SGHNT and CDR2 YYREEE (reference sequence). V trimming: 0 bases; J trimming: 5 bases; junction bases outside the gene matches: 2. The CDR3 loop reads CASSLDRGLTGELFF. The DNA for the CDR3 is TGTGCCAGCAGCTTGGACAGGGGGCTTACCGGGGAGCTGTTTTTT.

With regard to this clone: This sample also contains other DNA sequences that code for the same CDR3. This sequence joins TRBV4-3 and TRBJ1-1; no reliable D call. This CDR3 contains 13 residues. The germline CDR1 and CDR2 sequences are LGHNA and YSLEER. The V end lost 0 bases, the J end lost 0 bases, and 2 bases lay between the germline ends. As DNA, the CDR3 is TGCGCCAGCAGCCAAGATATGAACACTGAAGCTTTCTTT. Translating it yields CASSQDMNTEAFF.